Listed here are 30 T cell receptor beta chains from one sample, sequenced in a study of monozygotic twins with inflammatory bowel disease (dated by TCRdb to between 2019 and 2020). The library was made by 5' RACE. For sequencing, an Illumina HiSeq 2500 was employed. The reads, reprocessed by TCRdb, yield one row per CDR3 protein sequence and no DNA. This sample's table contains 330,000 or so distinct CDR3 sequences. The ten largest account for around 2% of the sample. Specimen: blood. The receptors here all came from a human donor with ulcerative colitis or Crohn's disease, or a healthy co-twin of an affected twin (not recorded which).

The chain is built from TRBV18 and TRBJ1-1; TCRdb indicates TRBD1, and absent DNA this call remains unverified. Looked up from germline, CDR1 is KGHSH and CDR2 is LQKENI. CDR3 length: 16 residues. The CDR3 spells CASSPKDRAFNTEAFF.

J is TRBJ2-3 and V is TRBV29-1. The CDR3 totals 13 residues. CDR1 and CDR2 (germline): SQVTM, ANQGSEA. This CDR3 reads CSVEDQVLDTQYF.

The genes are TRBV20-1 and TRBJ2-1; the TCRdb D gene call, TRBD1, has no DNA to confirm it. The CDR3 loop spans 14 amino acids. Germline-derived CDR1 and CDR2 are DFQATT and SNEGSKA (reference sequence). This CDR3 is CSTPRESSYNEQFF.

The chain links TRBV6-4 to TRBJ2-3; TCRdb's D gene call, TRBD1, goes unchecked for lack of DNA. Germline CDR1 reads MRHNA; CDR2 reads SNTAGT. The CDR3 runs to 17 residues. CDR3: CASSASTLGGHTDTQYF.

V and J are TRBV7-8 and TRBJ1-1; TCRdb returns TRBD1, unconfirmable since there is no DNA. The CDR3 loop spans 14 amino acids. Germline lookup yields CDR1 SGHVS and CDR2 FQNEAQ. CDR3 sequence: CARSPGQGYTEAFF.

This chain links TRBV7-9 with TRBJ2-5; TCRdb designates TRBD2, a call that cannot be tested without DNA. Germline V CDR1 and CDR2: SEHNR, FQNEAQ (reference sequence). This CDR3 contains 17 residues. CDR3 sequence: CASSLDRLLVDQETQYF.

The chain couples TRBV27 to TRBJ1-3; the TCRdb call, TRBD1, lacks DNA for checking. Germline V gene sequence: CDR1 MNHEY, CDR2 SMNVEV (reference sequence). The length of the CDR3 is 15 residues. The CDR3 loop is CASSLSAGSGNTIYF.

The chain employs TRBV27 and TRBJ1-5. This CDR3 spans 14 amino acids. Germline V CDR1 and CDR2: MNHEY, SMNVEV (reference sequence). The CDR3 reads CASSLSFTYQPQHF.

The rearrangement joins TRBV2 to TRBJ1-6; the TCRdb call, TRBD1, lacks DNA for checking. The germline gives CDR1 SNHLY, CDR2 FYNNEI. This CDR3 comprises 13 residues. The chain's CDR3 is CASSTGYNSPLHF.

This rearrangement joins TRBV3-1 to TRBJ2-3; there is no DNA to check the TCRdb D call of TRBD2. The CDR3 loop spans 18 amino acids. The germline gives CDR1 LGHDT, CDR2 YNNKEL (reference sequence). CDR3 loop: CASSQETPRGREDDTQYF.

The V gene is TRBV12-3 or TRBV12-4, the J gene TRBJ2-2; the D gene TCRdb calls, TRBD2, cannot be checked with no DNA. CDR3 length equals 19 residues. The CDR3 protein is CASTIFPGTSGGNTGELFF.

The chain links TRBV29-1 to TRBJ1-2; TCRdb returns TRBD1, unconfirmable since there is no DNA. Germline lookup yields CDR1 SQVTM and CDR2 ANQGSEA. This CDR3 has 11 amino acids. This CDR3 is CSVGGFYGYTF.

The CDR3 spells CASSFSGGIQPQHF. The V call is TRBV11-2, the J call TRBJ1-5; TCRdb reports TRBD1, a call that lacks DNA to check it against. CDR1 and CDR2 from the germline V gene are SGHAT and FQNNGV. This CDR3 is 14 amino acids long.

The chain joins TRBV15 to TRBJ2-2; the D call of TRBD2 rests on TCRdb alone, since no DNA is present to check it. Per germline, CDR1 LNHNV and CDR2 YYDKDF (reference sequence). The CDR3 contains 15 residues. The chain's CDR3 is CATSSGGRATGELFF.

The rearrangement uses TRBV12-3 or TRBV12-4 and TRBJ2-7; with no DNA, the TCRdb D assignment of TRBD1 cannot be verified. The CDR3 sequence is 16 residues long. The CDR3 here is CASSLGFPGGPYGQYF.

The chain couples TRBV7-9 to TRBJ2-3. Germline V gene data show CDR1 as SEHNR and CDR2 as FQNEAQ (reference sequence). The CDR3 extends over 17 amino acids. The CDR3 loop reads CASSLGSAVYLTDTQYF.

The chain couples TRBV12-3 or TRBV12-4 to TRBJ1-2. CDR3 length: 13 residues. The CDR3 here is CASRRQGEKGYTF.

CDR3 residues: CASSSGTERNYGYTF. V is TRBV28 and J is TRBJ1-2; absent DNA, TCRdb's TRBD1 call cannot be checked. The CDR3 sequence is 15 residues long. From germline, CDR1 is MDHEN and CDR2 SYDVKM.

The chain uses TRBV5-1 and TRBJ2-1; the D gene TCRdb calls, TRBD2, cannot be checked with no DNA. The germline V gene has CDR1 SGHRS and CDR2 YFSETQ. The CDR3 has 18 residues. The CDR3 sequence is CATSGGAGGLRLDNEQFF.

V and J are TRBV27 and TRBJ2-1; TCRdb picks TRBD2, but there is no DNA to check that call. Per germline, CDR1 MNHEY and CDR2 SMNVEV (reference sequence). The CDR3 has 13 amino acids. The CDR3 loop reads CASSSRENNEQFF.

The gene calls are TRBV5-1 and TRBJ2-1. CDR3 length: 12 amino acids. The V gene's germline CDR1 is SGHRS and CDR2 YFSETQ. This chain's CDR3 is CASSLDLNEQFF.

The V gene is TRBV28, the J gene TRBJ2-2; TCRdb's D call of TRBD1 is untestable without DNA. Germline CDR1 is MDHEN and CDR2 is SYDVKM. The CDR3 extends over 13 amino acids. CDR3 residues: CASCGQGAGELFF.

This sequence joins TRBV5-6 and TRBJ2-7. Germline V gene lookup returns CDR1 SGHDT and CDR2 YYEEEE. This CDR3 contains 14 residues. This chain's CDR3 is CASSIGLYPYEQYF.

This chain uses TRBV12-3 or TRBV12-4 with TRBJ2-2; no DNA is available, so the TRBD1 call from TCRdb remains unchecked. The CDR3 loop spans 13 amino acids. The chain's CDR3 is CASSFTGTGKLFF.

The genes are TRBV5-6 and TRBJ2-4. The CDR3 contains 15 residues. Germline V gene lookup returns CDR1 SGHDT and CDR2 YYEEEE. The CDR3 loop reads CASSFTLGAKNIQYF.

The J gene is TRBJ2-2, the V gene TRBV11-2; TCRdb designates TRBD2, a call that cannot be tested without DNA. The CDR3 has 19 residues. CDR1 is SGHAT and CDR2 is FQNNGV in the germline V gene. CDR3 region: CASSPTGGLVVKDTGELFF.

Here the CDR3 reads CAISPGGNTEAFF. This rearrangement joins TRBV10-3 to TRBJ1-1; TCRdb's assignment of TRBD1 cannot be checked, as there is no DNA. CDR1 and CDR2 (germline): ENHRY, SYGVKD. The CDR3 has 13 residues.

V and J are TRBV5-1 and TRBJ2-1; without DNA, the TCRdb call of TRBD1 cannot be checked. Germline assignment: CDR1 SGHRS and CDR2 YFSETQ. This CDR3 comprises 16 residues. The CDR3 is CASSSGQTNSYNEQFF.

The chain recombines TRBV28 with TRBJ2-3; TCRdb gives TRBD2 as the D gene, but with no DNA this cannot be confirmed. The CDR3 spans 13 residues. In germline, CDR1 is MDHEN, CDR2 SYDVKM. This chain's CDR3 is CASSVVRRDTQYF.

The CDR3 here is CASSLGVGRERNEQFF. The V and J genes are TRBV7-3 and TRBJ2-1; TCRdb proposes TRBD2, but this gene call is untestable without DNA. From germline, CDR1 is SGHTA and CDR2 FQGTGA. The CDR3 runs 16 residues.